The source of this T cell receptor (beta chain) is a study of PD-1 blockade in classical Hodgkin lymphoma. Exposure to brentuximab vedotin varied, and each patient had relapsed following autologous stem cell transplantation. A word on this clone: What it recognizes is unknown.

Repertoires were generated with immunoSEQ multiplex PCR, while TCRdb's copy carries only in-frame clones and drops some. This table holds about 14,000 clones, roughly 80% found once. Study-level points and caveats: Relative to healthy donors, newly diagnosed patients reportedly had lower baseline TCR diversity, which was reported as lower still in relapsed/refractory patients. A significant rise in TCR diversity was seen by C4D1 for CD4+ cells but not for CD8+ cells. Any patient who commenced nivolumab under 1 year after ASCT was excluded. Why the repertoires differ is still unclear, perhaps disease activity or prior therapy.

The CDR3 consists of 15 residues. Germline V lookup: CDR1 MNHEY, CDR2 SMNVEV (reference sequence). V trimming: 1 base; J trimming: 3 bases; junction bases outside the gene matches: 0. V usage is TRBV27 and J usage is TRBJ2-2; 9 nucleotides align to TRBD1. The starting material was peripheral blood mononuclear cells (PBMCs), obtained at baseline. This clonotype originated in a human donor with classical Hodgkin lymphoma. DNA of the CDR3: TGTGCCAGCAGTTTATGGACAGGGGACACCGGGGAGCTGTTTTTT. Translated: CASSLWTGDTGELFF.